What follows are 10 T cell receptor beta chains derived from one specimen sequenced in a study of blood T cell repertoires in COVID-19. Generated by immunoSEQ multiplex PCR, the TCRdb table keeps only in-frame clones and is missing some. The data hold 250,000 to 300,000 clones, with around 90% observed a single time. Sequenced: peripheral blood. The receptors here all came from a woman aged 25 to 45 with acute or convalescent COVID-19.

The chain couples TRBV3-1 (or the pseudogene TRBV3-2) to TRBJ1-4; 9 bases are a match to TRBD1. Looked up from germline, CDR1 is LGHDT and CDR2 is YNNKEL (reference sequence). This CDR3 spans 13 amino acids. V shed 8 bases, J shed 6 bases, and the junction held 4 bases outside the gene matches. The CDR3 loop reads CASRQGGDEKLFF. The CDR3 DNA sequence: TGTGCCAGCCGACAGGGGGGGGATGAAAAACTGTTTTTT.

In this sample, this clone turned up once. The rearrangement uses TRBV7-9 and TRBJ2-3, with D perhaps TRBD2 (5 bases). The V and J ends lost 7 bases and 2 bases respectively, with 16 bases between them. This CDR3 spans 15 amino acids. Looked up from germline, CDR1 is SEHNR and CDR2 is FQNEAQ (reference sequence). The CDR3 sequence is CASTPRGADTDTQYF. The CDR3 DNA is TGTGCCAGCACCCCCCGTGGAGCGGACACAGATACGCAGTATTTT.

This rearrangement joins TRBV7-6 to TRBJ1-1, with TRBD1 identical over 10 bases. In germline, CDR1 is SGHVS, CDR2 FNYEAQ. CDR3 size: 15 residues. V shed 1 base, J shed 11 bases, and the junction held 10 bases outside the gene matches. CDR3 sequence: CASSLETGTGDNAFF. DNA for the CDR3: TGTGCCAGCAGCTTAGAAACCGGGACAGGGGACAATGCTTTCTTT.

The V call is TRBV3-1 (or the pseudogene TRBV3-2), the J call TRBJ2-5, with 11 bases that match TRBD2. CDR1 LGHDT and CDR2 YNNKEL come from the germline V gene (reference sequence). The CDR3 consists of 16 residues. The V gene end was trimmed by 1 base and the J gene end by 7 bases; junction bases not matched to a gene: 8. Here the CDR3 reads CASSQGLAGLQTTQYF. The CDR3 region has the DNA TGTGCCAGCAGCCAAGGACTAGCGGGACTCCAGACGACCCAGTACTTC.

CDR3 residues: CASSFHASGIYNEQFF. The CDR3 nucleotides are TGTGCCAGCAGCTTCCACGCTAGCGGGATCTACAATGAGCAGTTCTTC. The chain has TRBV7-9 and TRBJ2-1; TRBD2 aligns across 9 bases. V shed 3 bases, J shed 3 bases, and the junction held 6 bases outside the gene matches. Germline V gene sequence: CDR1 SEHNR, CDR2 FQNEAQ (reference sequence). CDR3 length: 16 amino acids.

This chain connects TRBV11-2 to TRBJ1-6, with TRBD1 matching 7 bases. V lost 6 bases to trimming and J lost 9 bases; unmatched junction nucleotides: 5. Germline CDR1 and CDR2: SGHAT and FQNNGV. The CDR3 contains 13 residues. CDR3 in amino acids: CASRPQGSSPLHF. In nucleotides, the CDR3 is TGTGCCAGCAGGCCACAGGGGAGTTCACCCCTCCACTTT.

The DNA for the CDR3 is TGTGCCAGCTCACCAAGCGGGCGGGGTGAGCAGTTCTTC. Encoded protein: CASSPSGRGEQFF. The chain employs TRBV18 and TRBJ2-1; D is perhaps TRBD2 (6 bases). The germline V gene has CDR1 KGHSH and CDR2 LQKENI. The CDR3 has 13 amino acids. Trimming pared 2 bases from V and 9 bases from J, leaving 11 bases between. Drawing the rest from reference TRBV18 and TRBJ2-1, the complete variable domain is NAGVMQNPRHLVRRRGQEARLRCSPMKGHSHVYWYRQLPEEGLKFMVYLQKENIIDESGMPKERFSAEFPKEGPSILRIQQVVRGDSAAYFCASSPSGRGEQFFGPGTRLTVL.

This clone was recorded a few times. This chain connects TRBV7-9 to TRBJ1-6, with D perhaps TRBD1 (6 bases). Germline V gene sequence: CDR1 SEHNR, CDR2 FQNEAQ (reference sequence). CDR3 size: 17 residues. Trimming left V 1 base short and J 8 bases short, with 18 bases between. CDR3 amino acids: CASSLGVRQVEDSPLHF. The CDR3 coding sequence is TGTGCCAGCAGCTTAGGAGTCAGACAGGTCGAGGATTCACCCCTCCACTTT.

The chain uses TRBV11-3 and TRBJ2-3; D perhaps matches TRBD2 (5 bases). CDR3 size: 17 residues. V shed 4 bases and J shed 0 bases, with 17 bases lying between them. The germline gives CDR1 SGHNT, CDR2 YENEEA. The CDR3: CASSSARGLVSTDTQYF. CDR3 sequence (DNA): TGTGCCAGCAGCTCAGCCCGGGGTTTAGTCAGCACAGATACGCAGTATTTT.

The gene calls are TRBV24-1 and TRBJ1-2; TRBD1 aligns across 12 bases. The germline V gene encodes CDR1 KGHDR and CDR2 SFDVKD. Losses at the gene ends were 4 bases for V and 6 bases for J; bases not matched to a gene: 5. The CDR3 runs to 15 residues. In DNA form, the CDR3 reads TGTGCCACCAGTGACCCCGGGACAGGGGGCAATGGCTACACCTTC. This gives the protein CATSDPGTGGNGYTF.